This TCR beta chain was identified in a study of blood T cell repertoires in COVID-19. CDR1 is SQVTM and CDR2 is ANQGSEA in the germline V gene. Losses at the gene ends were 1 base for V and 2 bases for J; bases not matched to a gene: 6. The CDR3 is 16 residues long. This clone was seen more than once but under ten times. The Seattle patients, enrolled during active infection, were followed longitudinally. The method was immunoSEQ multiplex PCR; TCRdb's version includes in-frame clones alone and lacks a portion of them. The table shows 300,000 to 350,000 clones, with over 85% occurring only once. The receptor was derived from a woman aged 60 to 75 with COVID-19, enrolled during active disease. Sequenced sample: peripheral blood. The J gene is TRBJ2-1, the V gene TRBV29-1; 9 nucleotides align to TRBD2. This CDR3 reads CSVEGVGGGAYNEQFF. CDR3 coding DNA: TGCAGCGTTGAAGGTGTGGGCGGGGGGGCCTACAATGAGCAGTTCTTC.